The rows below give T cell receptor beta chains drawn from one sample of a study of T cells in tuberculosis. Measured with immunoSEQ multiplex PCR; TCRdb has only the in-frame clones, and not every one. The sample lists roughly 34,000 clones, about 90% occurring once. The sequenced material came from PBMCs. Every receptor here comes from a donor aged 5-35 years with latent tuberculosis or without tuberculosis infection. Some clones in this sample may be carry-over from other donors' samples. The CDR3 runs from the conserved cysteine through the conserved F or W. D genes are given only for firm matches. Clone size is not always given. Where it is, it says once, few, many or a class for expanded clones.

NA | TRBJ2-5 | NA | TRBV19 | TGTGCCAGTAGTATAGACGGGAATAGTCCCCAGTACTTC | CASSIDGNSPQYF
NA | TRBJ2-7 | once | TRBV21-1 | TGTGCCAGCAGCAGAACAGACAGACCCTACGAGCAGTACTTC | CASSRTDRPYEQYF
NA | TRBJ1-5 | NA | TRBV7-2 | TGTGCCAGCAGCCGGGGGGCGGAAGGCAATCAGCCCCAGCATTTT | CASSRGAEGNQPQHF
TRBD2 | TRBJ2-7 | NA | TRBV5-1 | TGCGCCAGCAGCTTGGACGGGGGGGCAGACGAGCAGTACTTC | CASSLDGGADEQYF
TRBD2 | TRBJ2-3 | NA | TRBV4-1 | TGCGCCAGCAGCCAAGAACCTAGCGGGATCTATAAACGGACAGATACGCAGTATTTT | CASSQEPSGIYKRTDTQYF
NA | TRBJ2-3 | NA | TRBV30 | TGTGCCTGGAGTGTATCAGGGGATACGCAGTATTTT | CAWSVSGDTQYF
TRBD2 | TRBJ2-1 | NA | TRBV7-8 | TGTGCCAGCAGCCTCCGACTAATCGAAACTAGCGGCCATCCCTACAATGAGCAGTTCTTC | CASSLRLIETSGHPYNEQFF
TRBD2 | TRBJ2-3 | NA | TRBV6-4 | TGTGCCAGCAGTGGACTAGCGGGAGCCACAGATACGCAGTATTTT | CASSGLAGATDTQYF
TRBD2 | TRBJ2-1 | NA | TRBV30 | TGTGCCTGGAGTACCCTTGGACTAGCGGGGGGGATATCCTACAATGAGCAGTTCTTC | CAWSTLGLAGGISYNEQFF
TRBD2 | TRBJ2-7 | NA | TRBV30 | TGTGCCTGGAGTATTACTAGCGGGGCCTTCCAGTACTTC | CAWSITSGAFQYF
TRBD1 | TRBJ2-7 | NA | TRBV20-1 | TGCAGTGCTGGGGACAGCTACGAGCAGTACTTC | CSAGDSYEQYF
TRBD1 | TRBJ2-7 | few | TRBV6-1 | TGTGCCAGCAGGATGACAGGGGGGTCCTACGAGCAGTACTTC | CASRMTGGSYEQYF
NA | TRBJ2-1 | few | TRBV7-2 | TGTGCCAGCAGCTTAGTACATAACCGATACAATGAGCAGTTCTTC | CASSLVHNRYNEQFF
NA | TRBJ2-7 | NA | TRBV19 | TGTGCCAGTGCAGCGCAGAACGGAGCCTCCTACGAGCAGTACTTC | CASAAQNGASYEQYF
TRBD1 | TRBJ1-1 | NA | TRBV6-5 | TGTGCCAGCAGTTACAGGGGACAGGGGAGAGGGGGAGCTTTCTTT | CASSYRGQGRGGAFF